These T cell receptor beta chains were read from a single sample in a study of STAT3 mutations in large granular lymphocyte leukemia. Sequencing was performed with immunoSEQ multiplex PCR; in TCRdb, only in-frame clones are kept and a portion is missing. The sample lists approximately 31,000 clones; around 87% were seen once. Sequenced: peripheral blood mononuclear cells. The receptors here all came from a man in his fifties or sixties with T-cell large granular lymphocyte leukemia. Some clones in this sample may be carry-over from other donors' samples. Both conserved end residues are part of each CDR3. The D gene is left open where the match is weak. Clone size appears in some rows only: once, few, many, or a class for an expanded clone.

d_gene,j_gene,v_gene,abundance,CDR3aa,CDR3nt
-,TRBJ1-4,TRBV5-4,-,CASSSATNEKLFF,TGTGCCAGCAGCAGTGCAACTAATGAAAAACTGTTTTTT
-,TRBJ2-7,TRBV4-2,-,CASSLQGGTISEQYF,TGTGCCAGCAGCCTCCAAGGGGGAACTATCAGCGAGCAGTACTTC
-,TRBJ1-5,TRBV6-1,-,CASSEAPGPTPGSNQPQHF,TGTGCCAGCAGTGAAGCCCCCGGGCCAACTCCCGGAAGCAATCAGCCCCAGCATTTT
TRBD2,TRBJ2-7,TRBV11-2,-,CASSLSTSGSQYF,TGTGCCAGCAGCTTATCGACTAGCGGGAGTCAGTACTTC
-,TRBJ2-7,TRBV29-1,-,CSVEETSKISGRVYEQYF,TGCAGCGTTGAAGAGACCTCCAAGATCTCAGGGCGGGTTTACGAGCAGTACTTC
-,TRBJ2-5,TRBV7-8,-,CASIPTDSQETQYF,TGTGCCAGCATACCGACTGACAGTCAAGAGACCCAGTACTTC
-,TRBJ2-7,TRBV19,-,CASSPRPGLGEQYF,TGTGCCAGTAGTCCCCGCCCAGGGTTGGGCGAGCAGTACTTC
-,TRBJ2-5,TRBV28,-,CASSLWQPQETQYF,TGTGCCAGCAGTTTGTGGCAGCCCCAAGAGACCCAGTACTTC
-,TRBJ2-3,TRBV7-8,-,CASSARGRGPLSTDTQYF,TGTGCCAGCAGCGCCCGCGGAAGGGGTCCCCTTAGCACAGATACGCAGTATTTT
-,TRBJ2-3,TRBV10-3,-,CAISGVASTDTQYF,TGTGCCATCAGTGGGGTCGCCTCCACAGATACGCAGTATTTT
TRBD1,TRBJ1-4,TRBV18,-,CASSPRAGGPEKLFF,TGTGCCAGCTCACCACGGGCAGGGGGCCCTGAAAAACTGTTTTTT
-,TRBJ2-1,TRBV5-1,-,CASSEGPGEQFF,TGCGCCAGCAGCGAGGGACCCGGTGAGCAGTTCTTC
-,TRBJ2-3,TRBV19,-,CASKQTDTQYF,TGTGCCAGTAAGCAGACAGATACGCAGTATTTT
TRBD1,TRBJ2-5,TRBV30,-,CACKTGFRETQYF,TGTGCCTGTAAGACAGGGTTCAGAGAGACCCAGTACTTC
-,TRBJ1-4,TRBV5-1,-,CASSPALGGATNEKLFF,TGCGCCAGCAGCCCGGCCCTGGGGGGAGCAACTAATGAAAAACTGTTTTTT
-,TRBJ2-7,TRBV7-5,-,CARSLAQRGEVEQYF,TGTGCCAGAAGCTTAGCGCAAAGGGGGGAAGTCGAGCAGTACTTC
TRBD1,TRBJ1-4,TRBV30,-,CAWSVSGGGEKLFF,TGTGCCTGGAGTGTATCAGGGGGCGGTGAAAAACTGTTTTTT
-,TRBJ1-4,TRBV5-1,-,CASSLARGLEKLFF,TGCGCCAGCAGCTTGGCCCGGGGCCTTGAAAAACTGTTTTTT
-,TRBJ2-1,TRBV20-1,once,CSASGFNEQFF,TGCAGTGCTTCCGGATTCAATGAGCAGTTCTTC
-,TRBJ2-1,TRBV5-1,once,CASSLEGRSYNEQFF,TGCGCCAGCAGCTTGGAAGGGAGATCCTACAATGAGCAGTTCTTC
-,TRBJ1-3,TRBV7-2,-,CASTQGGPIYF,TGTGCCAGCACCCAGGGTGGGCCCATATATTTT
TRBD2,TRBJ2-7,TRBV27,-,CASRRALSGSSYEQYF,TGTGCCAGCAGACGTGCCCTTAGCGGGAGTTCCTACGAGCAGTACTTC
-,TRBJ2-5,TRBV5-1,-,CASSLERVRETQYF,TGCGCCAGCAGCTTGGAGAGGGTGCGGGAGACCCAGTACTTC
-,TRBJ1-5,TRBV2,-,CASSEGGGQGGNQPQHF,TGTGCCAGCAGTGAAGGGGGAGGGCAGGGAGGCAATCAGCCCCAGCATTTT
-,TRBJ2-5,TRBV5-4,once,CASSSGPGDQETQYF,TGTGCCAGCAGCTCTGGGCCAGGGGACCAAGAGACCCAGTACTTC
-,TRBJ1-3,TRBV18,-,CASSPLGHSGNTIYF,TGTGCCAGCTCACCACTAGGCCACTCTGGAAACACCATATATTTT
TRBD2,TRBJ2-1,TRBV6-5,few,CASSYSTGTSRQFF,TGTGCCAGCAGTTACTCGACAGGGACTAGCCGGCAGTTCTTC
-,TRBJ2-3,TRBV5-4,-,CASSLEAIQGPQYF,TGTGCCAGCAGCTTGGAGGCCATCCAAGGCCCGCAGTATTTT
-,TRBJ2-2,TRBV5-1,-,CASSLLWGGELFF,TGCGCCAGCAGCCTCCTTTGGGGCGGGGAGCTGTTTTTT
-,TRBJ2-5,TRBV5-4,-,CASSPPTARGETQYF,TGTGCCAGCAGCCCGCCGACAGCTAGGGGAGAGACCCAGTACTTC
-,TRBJ1-1,TRBV20-1,few,CSARQNTEAFF,TGCAGTGCTAGACAGAACACTGAAGCTTTCTTT
-,TRBJ2-2,TRBV11-2,-,CASSLGFAEANTGELFF,TGTGCCAGCAGCTTAGGATTTGCGGAGGCGAACACCGGGGAGCTGTTTTTT
-,TRBJ1-1,TRBV28,-,CASSLQGLEAFF,TGTGCCAGCAGTTTACAGGGACTTGAAGCTTTCTTT
TRBD1,TRBJ2-2,TRBV9,-,CASSGQGSNTGELFF,TGTGCCAGCAGCGGACAGGGGTCGAACACCGGGGAGCTGTTTTTT
-,TRBJ2-7,TRBV7-8,-,CASSPRTLYEQYF,TGTGCCAGCAGCCCCCGGACCTTATACGAGCAGTACTTC
-,TRBJ1-4,TRBV7-2,-,CASRRGEGLPDEKLFF,TGTGCCAGCAGGAGGGGGGAGGGCCTACCGGATGAAAAACTGTTTTTT
-,TRBJ2-5,TRBV6-5,-,CASTRPGGETQYF,TGTGCCAGCACCCGCCCCGGCGGAGAGACCCAGTACTTC
TRBD1,TRBJ2-6,TRBV5-1,-,CASSPMPGQGSSGANVLTF,TGCGCCAGCAGCCCGATGCCGGGACAGGGATCCTCTGGGGCCAACGTCCTGACTTTC
TRBD1,TRBJ2-7,TRBV5-1,-,CASSIQGVEQYF,TGCGCCAGCAGCATCCAGGGGGTCGAGCAGTACTTC
TRBD1,TRBJ1-1,TRBV11-2,once,CASSWTGGMNTEAFF,TGTGCCAGCAGCTGGACAGGGGGCATGAACACTGAAGCTTTCTTT
-,TRBJ2-5,TRBV9,-,CASSARTGVQETQYF,TGTGCCAGCAGCGCGAGGACGGGCGTCCAAGAGACCCAGTACTTC
TRBD1,TRBJ2-7,TRBV5-1,-,CASSLGTGIYEQYF,TGCGCCAGCAGCTTGGGGACAGGGATCTACGAGCAGTACTTC
-,TRBJ2-7,TRBV5-8,-,CASRIPLGEQYF,TGTGCCAGCAGGATCCCCCTTGGGGAGCAGTACTTC
-,TRBJ1-2,TRBV25-1,-,CASSEGQGATYGYTF,TGTGCCAGCAGTGAAGGGCAGGGAGCTACCTATGGCTACACCTTC
TRBD1,TRBJ2-3,TRBV7-9,-,CAKSTGTGTDTQYF,TGTGCCAAGTCGACAGGGACCGGCACAGATACGCAGTATTTT
-,TRBJ2-7,TRBV30,-,CAWTGSYEQYF,TGTGCCTGGACTGGCTCCTACGAGCAGTACTTC
TRBD1,TRBJ2-3,TRBV5-4,once,CASSGATGGTDTQYF,TGTGCCAGCAGCGGCGCAACAGGGGGCACAGATACGCAGTATTTT
TRBD2,TRBJ2-5,TRBV5-1,-,CASSLELAGETQYF,TGCGCCAGCAGCTTGGAGCTAGCGGGAGAGACCCAGTACTTC
TRBD2,TRBJ2-5,TRBV10-3,few,CAISTSEETQYF,TGTGCCATTTCAACTAGCGAGGAGACCCAGTACTTC
-,TRBJ2-1,TRBV4-3,-,CASSQDRIGNEQFF,TGCGCCAGCAGCCAAGATCGGATAGGCAATGAGCAGTTCTTC